The sample holds many counts of the clone carrying this T cell receptor beta chain. The target antigen is unknown. The data derive from a study of molecular identifiers for immune sequencing clone quantification. Background on the study: Within a replicate experiment, RNA obtained from either roughly 18,000 or 92,000 naive CD8 cells was divided into five aliquots, and four of those aliquots were then sequenced.

Naive CD8 T cells were sorted, and the gate applied was CD8+CD4-CCR7+CD45RA+. MiXCR was run by TCRdb on the PCR reads, yielding one entry per CDR3 protein. The sample has around 480,000 distinct CDR3 sequences; less than 30% are singletons. General study points: In naive cells, clones above 20 RNA copies held under 1% of molecules, whereas in effector cells they held over 98%.

This CDR3 contains 13 residues. The V gene's germline CDR1 is LNHDA and CDR2 SQIVND (reference sequence). Trimming at V came to 3 bases and at J to 7 bases, leaving 6 bases not matched to a gene. This chain uses TRBV19 with TRBJ2-7; 7 bases line up with TRBD1. The receptor was derived from a human donor in good health. Some libraries in this study had Jurkat cell RNA spiked in. Sequencing was performed on naive CD8+ T cells from blood, with Jurkat cell RNA spiked in. Subset of the sample: FACS-sorted CD8+CD4-CCR7+CD45RA+ naive T cells. CDR3 nucleotides: TGTGCCAGTAGTATCGGGACAGCGCAAGAGCAGTACTTC. Translating gives CASSIGTAQEQYF.